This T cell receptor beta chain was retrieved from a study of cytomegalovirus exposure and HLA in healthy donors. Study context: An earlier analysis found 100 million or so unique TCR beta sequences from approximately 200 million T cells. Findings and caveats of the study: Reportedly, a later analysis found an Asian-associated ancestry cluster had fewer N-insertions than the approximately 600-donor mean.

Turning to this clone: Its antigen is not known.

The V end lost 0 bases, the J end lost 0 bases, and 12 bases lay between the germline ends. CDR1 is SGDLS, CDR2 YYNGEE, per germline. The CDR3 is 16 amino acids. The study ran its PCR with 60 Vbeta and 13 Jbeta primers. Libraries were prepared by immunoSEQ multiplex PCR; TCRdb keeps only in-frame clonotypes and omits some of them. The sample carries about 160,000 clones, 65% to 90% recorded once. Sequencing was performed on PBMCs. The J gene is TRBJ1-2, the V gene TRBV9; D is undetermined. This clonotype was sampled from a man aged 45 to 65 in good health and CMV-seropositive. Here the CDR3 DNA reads TGTGCCAGCAGCGTAGGTCCGAGTTTATCTAACTATGGCTACACCTTC. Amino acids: CASSVGPSLSNYGYTF.